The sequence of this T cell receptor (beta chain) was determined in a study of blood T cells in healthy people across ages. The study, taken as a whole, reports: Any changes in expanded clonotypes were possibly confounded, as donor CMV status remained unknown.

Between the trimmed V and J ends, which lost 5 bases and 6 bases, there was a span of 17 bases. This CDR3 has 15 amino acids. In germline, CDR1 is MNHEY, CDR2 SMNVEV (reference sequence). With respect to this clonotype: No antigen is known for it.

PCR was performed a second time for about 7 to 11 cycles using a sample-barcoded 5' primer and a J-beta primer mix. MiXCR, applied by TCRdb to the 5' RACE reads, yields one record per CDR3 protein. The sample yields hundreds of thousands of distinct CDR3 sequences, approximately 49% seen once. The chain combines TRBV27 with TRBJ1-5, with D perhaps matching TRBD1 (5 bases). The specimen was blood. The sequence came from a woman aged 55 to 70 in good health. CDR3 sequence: CASSPTWGGGQPQHF. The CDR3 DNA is TGTGCCAGCAGTCCCACCTGGGGCGGCGGTCAGCCCCAGCATTTT.